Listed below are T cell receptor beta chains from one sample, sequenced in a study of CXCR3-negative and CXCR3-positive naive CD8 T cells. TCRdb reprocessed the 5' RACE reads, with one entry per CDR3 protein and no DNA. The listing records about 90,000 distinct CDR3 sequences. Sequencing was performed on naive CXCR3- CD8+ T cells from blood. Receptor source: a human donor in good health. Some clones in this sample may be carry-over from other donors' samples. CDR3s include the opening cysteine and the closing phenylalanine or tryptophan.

CDR3: CASSKTGAYEQYF
V: TRBV19
J: TRBJ2-7

CDR3: CSVMTGGDEQFF
V: TRBV29-1
J: TRBJ2-1

CDR3: CASSLATLGEKLFF
V: TRBV7-9
J: TRBJ1-4

CDR3: CSVEGENTRELFF
V: TRBV29-1
J: TRBJ2-2

CDR3: CASSQDRVGGKSTDTQYF
V: TRBV4-3
J: TRBJ2-3

CDR3: CSVGANTGELFF
V: TRBV29-1
J: TRBJ2-2

CDR3: CASSYSDSTDTQYF
V: TRBV6-5
J: TRBJ2-3

CDR3: CASSHRRKETQYF
V: TRBV3-1
J: TRBJ2-5

CDR3: CASSLLPGQGDDEQYF
V: TRBV7-2
J: TRBJ2-7

CDR3: CSVEDRKVGYEQYF
V: TRBV29-1
J: TRBJ2-7

CDR3: CASSYSRQGVSDTQYF
V: TRBV6-5
J: TRBJ2-3

CDR3: CASSLGDFLAYF
V: TRBV7-9
J: TRBJ2-7

CDR3: CASNRGGGGNIQYF
V: TRBV28
J: TRBJ2-4

CDR3: CASSQGAHEKLFF
V: TRBV4-3
J: TRBJ1-4

CDR3: CSVEDLSGGLQFF
V: TRBV29-1
J: TRBJ2-1